The following is a T cell receptor (beta chain) sequence with its context. Germline V gene lookup returns CDR1 MNHEY and CDR2 SVGEGT. The CDR3 extends over 12 amino acids. V lost 6 bases and J lost 4, with 9 bases in between. The data were taken from a study of T-cell memory formation after mild COVID-19. Constant-segment primers were used for 5'RACE, and the resulting TCR alpha and TCR beta cDNA libraries carried sample barcodes and UMIs. TCRdb reprocessed the 5' RACE reads via MiXCR and lists one record per CDR3 protein. Of some 290,000 distinct CDR3 sequences detected, around 16% appear once; the ten largest clones hold around 23%.

The rearrangement links TRBV6-2 or TRBV6-3 to TRBJ1-1; D ambiguous. The sequence derives from a man aged 18 to 29 who had mild COVID-19 (a few samples of this study predate the infection). Cell type and time point are not known. The sequenced sample consisted of PBMCs or a T cell subset sorted from them (not recorded which). CDR3 sequence reads: CASRKLATEAFF. In DNA form, the CDR3 reads TGTGCCAGCAGGAAGCTGGCCACTGAAGCTTTCTTT.